This TCR beta chain was retrieved from a study of TIL therapy for anti-PD-1-resistant metastatic lung cancer. Study background: Tumors were harvested before any PD-1/PD-L1 blockade. Tumors had a median PD-L1 proportion score of approximately 6.4%. By whole-exome sequencing, median non-synonymous tumor mutation burden was roughly 1.4 mutations per megabase.

Time point denoted: pre-treatment sample, taken before nivolumab and TIL therapy. This CDR3 has 18 amino acids. V was clipped by 3 bases and J by 5 bases, with 25 bases between them. Germline V gives CDR1 MNHEY, CDR2 SMNVEV (reference sequence). Sequencing used immunoSEQ v3. Libraries were sequenced to 1.5 million to 2 million read pairs (survey) or roughly 4.5-6 million (deep). The method was immunoSEQ multiplex PCR; TCRdb's version includes in-frame clones alone and lacks a portion of them. The table lists about 53,000 clones, about 70% of them singletons. The material sequenced was blood, taken at baseline. The chain has TRBV27 and TRBJ1-1; no firm D call. The receptor comes from a person aged 25-85 years with non-small cell lung cancer. CDR3 loop: CASSFLSTGGLRITEAFF. The CDR3 DNA follows: TGTGCCAGCAGTTTCCTTTCAACGGGTGGCCTGAGGATTACTGAAGCTTTCTTT.